The source of this TCR beta chain is a study of cytomegalovirus exposure and HLA in healthy donors. Study observations and caveats: Roughly even sequencing depth across donors was the assumption behind the presence/absence analyses. As was reported, the HLA-A and HLA-B alleles of most subjects were accurately predicted from TCR beta sequences.

CDR3 length: 15 residues. With V trimmed by 4 bases and J by 1 base, 4 bases remained unmatched. CDR1 and CDR2 (germline): SGHRS, YFSETQ. Turning to this clone: Its antigen is still unknown.

PCR employed 60 Vbeta and 13 Jbeta primers. TCRdb's table, derived via immunoSEQ multiplex PCR, lists solely in-frame clones and lacks some. This sample has more than 45,000 clones; over 80% occur once, and the top ten carry roughly 1.6%. The source material was PBMCs. The sequence came from a man aged 25-45 years in good health and CMV-seronegative. The V gene is TRBV5-1, the J gene TRBJ2-2; 7 positions match TRBD1. The DNA of the CDR3 is TGCGCCAGCAGCCCGGGGACAGAGAACACCGGGGAGCTGTTTTTT. This encodes CASSPGTENTGELFF.